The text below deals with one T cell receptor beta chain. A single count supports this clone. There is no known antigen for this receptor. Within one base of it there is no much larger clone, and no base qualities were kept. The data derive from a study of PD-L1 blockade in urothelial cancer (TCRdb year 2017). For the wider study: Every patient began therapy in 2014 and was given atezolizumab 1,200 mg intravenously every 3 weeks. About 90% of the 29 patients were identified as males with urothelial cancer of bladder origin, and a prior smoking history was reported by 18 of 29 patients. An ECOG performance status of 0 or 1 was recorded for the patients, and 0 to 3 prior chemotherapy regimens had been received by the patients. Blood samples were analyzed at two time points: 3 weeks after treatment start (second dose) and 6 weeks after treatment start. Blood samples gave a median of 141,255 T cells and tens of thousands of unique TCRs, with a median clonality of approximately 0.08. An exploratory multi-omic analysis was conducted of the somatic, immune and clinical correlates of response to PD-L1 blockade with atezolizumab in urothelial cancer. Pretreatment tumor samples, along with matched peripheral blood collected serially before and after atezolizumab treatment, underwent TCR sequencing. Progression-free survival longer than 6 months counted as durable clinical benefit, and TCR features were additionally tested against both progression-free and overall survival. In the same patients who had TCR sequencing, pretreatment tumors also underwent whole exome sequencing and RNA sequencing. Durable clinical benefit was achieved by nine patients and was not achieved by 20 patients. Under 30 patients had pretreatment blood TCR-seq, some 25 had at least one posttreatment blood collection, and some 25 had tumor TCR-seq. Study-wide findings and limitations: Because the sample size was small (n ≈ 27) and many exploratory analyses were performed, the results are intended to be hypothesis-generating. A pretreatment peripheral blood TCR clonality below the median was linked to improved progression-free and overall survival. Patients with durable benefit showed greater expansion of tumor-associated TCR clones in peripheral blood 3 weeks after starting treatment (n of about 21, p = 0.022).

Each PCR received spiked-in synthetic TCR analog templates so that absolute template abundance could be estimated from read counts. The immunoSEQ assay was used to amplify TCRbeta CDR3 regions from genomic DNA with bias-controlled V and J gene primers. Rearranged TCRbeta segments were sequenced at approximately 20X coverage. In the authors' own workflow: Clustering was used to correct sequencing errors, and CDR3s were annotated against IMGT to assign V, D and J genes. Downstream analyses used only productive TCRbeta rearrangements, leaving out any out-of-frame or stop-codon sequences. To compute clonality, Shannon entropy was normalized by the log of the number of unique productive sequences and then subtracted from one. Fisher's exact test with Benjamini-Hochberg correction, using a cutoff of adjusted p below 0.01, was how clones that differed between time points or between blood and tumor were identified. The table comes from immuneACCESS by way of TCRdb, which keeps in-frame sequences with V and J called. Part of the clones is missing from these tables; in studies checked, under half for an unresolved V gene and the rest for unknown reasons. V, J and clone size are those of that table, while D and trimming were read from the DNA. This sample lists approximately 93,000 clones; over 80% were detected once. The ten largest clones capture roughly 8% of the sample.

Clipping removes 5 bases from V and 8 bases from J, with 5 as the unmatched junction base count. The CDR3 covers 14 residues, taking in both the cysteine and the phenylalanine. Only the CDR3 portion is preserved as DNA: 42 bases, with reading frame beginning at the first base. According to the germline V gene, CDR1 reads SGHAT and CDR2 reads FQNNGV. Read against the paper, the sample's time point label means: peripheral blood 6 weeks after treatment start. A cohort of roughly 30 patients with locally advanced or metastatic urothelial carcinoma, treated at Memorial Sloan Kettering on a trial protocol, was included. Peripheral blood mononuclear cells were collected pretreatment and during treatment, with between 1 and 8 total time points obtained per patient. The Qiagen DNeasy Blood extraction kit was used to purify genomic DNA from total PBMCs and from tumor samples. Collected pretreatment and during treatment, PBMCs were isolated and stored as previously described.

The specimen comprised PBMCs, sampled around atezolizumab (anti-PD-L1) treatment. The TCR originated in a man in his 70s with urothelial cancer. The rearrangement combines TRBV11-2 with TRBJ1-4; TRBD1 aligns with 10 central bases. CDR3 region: CASSADRGREKLFF. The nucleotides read TGTGCCAGCAGCGCGGACAGGGGGAGAGAAAAACTGTTTTTT.